This entry features one T cell receptor (beta chain) sequence. The antigen remains undetermined. One end of the junction does not line up with germline, which may come from a read error. The authors' processing: A distant-metastasis classifier for papillary thyroid cancer was built using CDR3 differences across clinicopathological groups. TCRdb re-analyzed the PCR reads through MiXCR. These V and J calls derive from TCRdb rather than the authors' analysis. The sample has under 40,000 clones; roughly 17% are singletons. This CDR3 has 13 amino acids. CDR1 and CDR2 (germline): SGHRS, YFSETQ. Not a single patient had been given any form of treatment at any point before undergoing thyroid surgery. This entry comes from a study of metastatic and nonmetastatic thyroid tumors. As for the study in general: Repertoires from blood and tumor or nodule tissue of malignant and benign thyroid patients were compared. Study results and caveats: TCR beta diversity was reportedly significantly higher in malignant thyroid tumors than benign nodules, in blood and tumor.

This TCR was recovered from a female donor with papillary thyroid cancer or a benign thyroid nodule (not recorded which). Some clones in this sample may be carry-over from other donors' samples. Input material: blood. This rearrangement joins TRBV5-1 to TRBJ1-2; D not certain. The CDR3 DNA follows: TGCGCCAGCAGCTTGTCCCCCCAGGATGGTTACACCTTC. Translation: CASSLSPQDGYTF. Filled out from reference TRBV5-1 and TRBJ1-2, the complete variable domain reads KAGVTQTPRYLIKTRGQQVTLSCSPISGHRSVSWYQQTPGQGLQFLFEYFSETQRNKGNFPGRFSGRQFSNSRSEMNVSTLELGDSALYLCASSLSPQDGYTFGSGTRLTVV.